These 5 T cell receptor beta chains originate from one sample sequenced in a study of T cell clonotyping in hematopoietic cell transplantation. Here immunoSEQ multiplex PCR was the method, and the copy in TCRdb shows in-frame clones only, minus some. The sample includes more than 65,000 clones, around 94% seen only once; the top ten take around 1.6%. The sequenced sample consisted of peripheral blood mononuclear cells. The receptors were sampled from a man aged 50 to 60 in good health. Some clones in this sample may be carry-over from other donors' samples.

The chain joins TRBV6-5 to TRBJ2-1; 9 nucleotides align to TRBD2. The V and J ends lost 4 bases and 9 bases, in that order; junction bases with no gene match: 4. This CDR3 is built from 13 residues. Germline loops: CDR1 MNHEY, CDR2 SVGAGI. The CDR3 region is CASSLGLAGEQFF. The DNA for the CDR3 is TGTGCCAGCAGTTTGGGACTAGCTGGTGAGCAGTTCTTC.

This clone was recorded once. The rearrangement uses TRBV5-4 and TRBJ2-3, with D possibly being TRBD1 or TRBD2 (5 bases each). Germline lookup yields CDR1 SGHNT and CDR2 YYREEE (reference sequence). The CDR3 sequence is 13 residues long. The CDR3 protein is CASGRALADTQYF. The CDR3, as DNA: TGTGCTTCAGGGCGGGCGCTCGCAGATACGCAGTATTTT.

Only a few counts were recorded for this clone. This chain uses TRBV5-1 with TRBJ1-5; TRBD1 aligns across 10 bases. J lost 6 bases, V lost 4 bases, and 7 bases had no gene match. Germline V gene data show CDR1 as SGHRS and CDR2 as YFSETQ. The CDR3 totals 15 residues. The CDR3 nucleotides read TGCGCCAGCAGCCTGGGGACAGGGGAGACTCAGCCCCAGCATTTT. This codes for CASSLGTGETQPQHF.

The chain couples TRBV29-1 to TRBJ2-7; D gene uncertain. Trimming cost V 1 base and J 1 base, with 14 bases left between them. The CDR3 extends over 15 amino acids. Germline V gene sequence: CDR1 SQVTM, CDR2 ANQGSEA. The CDR3 nucleotides are TGCAGCGTTGAAGTCCTAGGTACGTCGTCCTACGAGCAGTACTTC. This codes for CSVEVLGTSSYEQYF.

V and J are TRBV7-6 and TRBJ2-2, with 7 bases matching TRBD1. From germline, CDR1 is SGHVS and CDR2 FNYEAQ. This CDR3 has 15 amino acids. After removal of 2 bases from V and 3 bases from J, the junction contained 3 bases not matched to a gene. This CDR3 reads CASSLTQGDTGELFF. The CDR3 coding sequence is TGTGCCAGCAGCTTAACGCAGGGGGACACCGGGGAGCTGTTTTTT.